The 32 T cell receptor beta chains below were found in one sample sequenced in a study of T-cell reconstitution after alpha-beta-depleted transplantation in children. Unique molecular identifiers were used in preparing the TCRbeta library. TCRdb re-analysed the PCR reads in MiXCR, keeping a single row per CDR3 protein. The data show roughly 200,000 distinct CDR3 sequences, 13% to 15% seen once. The sequencing used PBMCs from the stem cell graft donor, collected from the stem cell graft. The receptors originated from a human donor who donated a stem cell graft to a child with acute lymphoblastic leukemia.

This clonotype was counted ten times or more. The chain has TRBV12-3 or TRBV12-4 and TRBJ2-1; 8 bases match TRBD2. Losses at the gene ends were 6 bases for V and 9 bases for J; bases not matched to a gene: 7. The CDR3 covers 13 residues. The CDR3 is CASRGLAGSEQFF. CDR3 in DNA: TGTGCCAGCAGGGGGTTAGCGGGAAGTGAGCAGTTCTTC.

This clonotype has a count of ten or more. The J gene is TRBJ1-1, the V gene TRBV29-1; D is unresolved. The CDR3 runs to 13 residues. V lost 7 bases and J 6 bases, leaving 18 bases between the germline ends. CDR1 is SQVTM and CDR2 is ANQGSEA in the germline V gene. The CDR3 nucleotides are TGCAGCGCCCATTTAGCGGGTACAGCTGAAGCTTTCTTT. This encodes CSAHLAGTAEAFF.

This clonotype occurred many times. The chain joins TRBV6-1 to TRBJ1-4, with D hard to call. V gave up 6 bases and J gave up 5 bases, with 16 bases separating them. The V gene's germline CDR1 is MNHNS and CDR2 SASEGT. The CDR3 is 15 residues long. The CDR3 DNA follows: TGTGCCAGCAGGAGAGACCGGACCCCCAATGAAAAACTGTTTTTT. Protein product: CASRRDRTPNEKLFF.

This sequence joins TRBV11-2 and TRBJ1-2; weak D call: TRBD1 (5 bases). With 6 bases removed from V and 6 bases from J, the gap between germline ends came to 14 bases. The CDR3 spans 13 residues. CDR1 and CDR2 (germline): SGHAT, FQNNGV. The CDR3 is CASREIDSHGYTF. The CDR3 coding sequence is TGTGCCAGCAGGGAAATTGACAGCCATGGCTACACCTTC.

This clonotype was seen repeatedly, ten times or more. The CDR3, as DNA: TGTGCCAGCAGTTTTGGGGGCAATATCTATGGCTACACCTTC. Its translation: CASSFGGNIYGYTF. The rearrangement links TRBV28 to TRBJ1-2, with a tentative D call TRBD1 (6 bases). V was trimmed by 3 bases and J by 4 bases, leaving 12 bases between them. Germline assignment: CDR1 MDHEN and CDR2 SYDVKM. This CDR3 contains 14 residues.

The table lists this clonotype with many counts. The chain joins TRBV5-5 to TRBJ2-1, with 8 nucleotides matching TRBD1. The CDR3 is 13 residues long. Looked up from germline, CDR1 is SGHKS and CDR2 is YYEKEE (reference sequence). V shed 4 bases, J shed 16 bases, and the junction held 13 bases outside the gene matches. As DNA, the CDR3 is TGTGCCAGCAGCCCGAATATGGACAGGGTAGGATTCTTC. Its protein is CASSPNMDRVGFF.

V is TRBV10-3 and J is TRBJ1-6, with D perhaps TRBD1 (5 bases). V lost 5 bases and J lost 9, with 14 bases in between. Germline assignment: CDR1 ENHRY and CDR2 SYGVKD. The length of the CDR3 is 14 residues. CDR3 residues: CAISPAVGVSPLHF. Written as DNA, the CDR3 is TGTGCCATCAGTCCCGCAGTAGGGGTTTCACCCCTCCACTTT.

The sample holds many counts of this clonotype. The gene calls are TRBV30 and TRBJ1-5; possible D gene TRBD1, 6 bases. Trimming took off 2 bases at V and 2 bases at J, with 16 bases between the two ends. From germline, CDR1 is GTSNPN and CDR2 SVGIG (reference sequence). The CDR3 is 16 amino acids. This CDR3 is CAWSRRYGGGNQPQHF. CDR3 coding DNA: TGTGCCTGGAGTCGTAGATATGGGGGCGGCAATCAGCCCCAGCATTTT. Supplemented by reference TRBV30 and TRBJ1-5, the full variable domain reads SQTIHQWPATLVQPVGSPLSLECTVEGTSNPNLYWYRQAAGRGLQLLFYSVGIGQISSEVPQNLSASRPQDRQFILSSKKLLLSDSGFYLCAWSRRYGGGNQPQHFGDGTRLSIL.

There are many counts of this clonotype. The genes are TRBV12-3 or TRBV12-4 and TRBJ2-3; 10 positions agree with TRBD2. With 5 bases clipped from V and 0 bases from J, the junction kept 8 bases outside the gene matches. The CDR3 extends over 17 amino acids. CDR3 DNA: TGTGCCAGCAGTAACAGACTAGCGGGCACTAGCACAGATACGCAGTATTTT. Its translation: CASSNRLAGTSTDTQYF.

This rearrangement joins TRBV19 to TRBJ2-6; D assignment may be TRBD1 or TRBD2 (5 bases each). Deletions cut 2 bases from V and 3 bases from J, with 14 bases between. This CDR3 comprises 17 residues. The germline V gene has CDR1 LNHDA and CDR2 SQIVND (reference sequence). CDR3 loop: CASSIYRDPHGANVLTF. Written as DNA, the CDR3 is TGTGCCAGTAGTATATATCGGGACCCTCATGGGGCCAACGTCCTGACTTTC.

This clonotype has ten or more counts. The chain employs TRBV7-8 and TRBJ1-1; D is unresolved. CDR1 SGHVS and CDR2 FQNEAQ come from the germline V gene. There are 14 residues in the CDR3. The V end was cut by 3 bases, the J end by 0 bases, with 8 bases between. The CDR3 region has the DNA TGTGCCAGCAGCTTGTGGCAGATGAACACTGAAGCTTTCTTT. This sequence encodes CASSLWQMNTEAFF.

V is TRBV7-9 and J is TRBJ1-2; D is uncertain. Deletions cut 2 bases from V and 8 bases from J, with 12 bases between. This CDR3 spans 13 amino acids. The V gene's germline CDR1 is SEHNR and CDR2 FQNEAQ (reference sequence). The CDR3 DNA sequence: TGTGCCAGCAGCTTACAACCTGCTACCGGCTACACCTTC. Translated, it gives CASSLQPATGYTF.

This clonotype occurred a few times. The rearrangement links TRBV7-2 to TRBJ2-3, with D uncertain. Trimming cost V 3 bases and J 2 bases, with 9 bases left between them. The CDR3 consists of 14 residues. The germline V gene has CDR1 SGHTA and CDR2 FQGNSA. This CDR3 reads CASSFTRSTDTQYF. DNA of the CDR3: TGTGCCAGCAGCTTTACTCGATCCACAGATACGCAGTATTTT. Full variable domain (outside the CDR3, taken from reference TRBV7-2 and TRBJ2-3): GAGVSQSPSNKVTEKGKDVELRCDPISGHTALYWYRQSLGQGLEFLIYFQGNSAPDKSGLPSDRFSAERTGGSVSTLTIQRTQQEDSAVYLCASSFTRSTDTQYFGPGTRLTVL.

This clonotype was found many times. The chain joins TRBV20-1 to TRBJ1-1, with TRBD1 as a possible D gene (5 bases). In germline, CDR1 is DFQATT, CDR2 SNEGSKA (reference sequence). The CDR3 runs 16 residues. Trimming stripped 4 bases from V and 2 bases from J, with 20 bases between. As DNA, the CDR3 is TGCAGTGCTAACACGCCACGGGGGGGACCCAACACTGAAGCTTTCTTT. As protein: CSANTPRGGPNTEAFF.

The chain combines TRBV5-1 with TRBJ2-3; the match to TRBD2 covers 8 bases. The CDR3 is made up of 16 amino acids. V gave up 0 bases and J gave up 2 bases; unmatched junction bases: 5. The germline CDR1 and CDR2 sequences are SGHRS and YFSETQ. The chain's CDR3 is CASSLVLAGTTDTQYF. The CDR3 nucleotides are TGCGCCAGCAGCTTGGTTTTAGCGGGGACCACAGATACGCAGTATTTT.

As concerns this clonotype: This may arise from a read error, as a much more abundant clone is one base away. The rearrangement joins TRBV5-1 to TRBJ2-3; tentative D call: TRBD2 (5 bases). Germline V gene sequence: CDR1 SGHRS, CDR2 YFSETQ. V dropped 1 base and J dropped 5 bases, with 11 bases sitting between them. This CDR3 comprises 14 residues. The CDR3 sequence: CASSLRTSGDTQYF. Here the CDR3 DNA reads TGCGCCAGCAGCTTGCGTACCAGCGGAGATACGCAGTATTTT.

This clonotype was found many times. This chain joins TRBV11-2 and TRBJ2-2; D not resolved. This CDR3 comprises 11 residues. Germline V gene data show CDR1 as SGHAT and CDR2 as FQNNGV. The germline V and J ends were trimmed by 11 bases and 6 bases, with 10 bases remaining between them. DNA for the CDR3: TGTGCCGGCCGGTGGGCCGGGGAGCTGTTTTTT. Its translation is CAGRWAGELFF.

This clonotype came up many times. The V and J genes are TRBV20-1 and TRBJ2-7; 12 positions agree with TRBD2. CDR3 size: 18 residues. Germline CDR1 is DFQATT and CDR2 is SNEGSKA (reference sequence). The V gene end was trimmed by 0 bases and the J gene end by 2 bases; junction bases not matched to a gene: 11. The CDR3 is CSARDLRATSGSPYEQYF. The CDR3 nucleotides are TGCAGTGCTAGAGATCTAAGGGCGACTAGCGGGAGCCCCTACGAGCAGTACTTC.

This clonotype was seen at least ten times. V usage is TRBV20-1 and J usage is TRBJ1-1, with TRBD1 matching 7 bases. From germline, CDR1 is DFQATT and CDR2 SNEGSKA (reference sequence). The CDR3 is 12 residues long. The V gene end was trimmed by 5 bases and the J gene end by 4 bases; junction bases not matched to a gene: 4. CDR3 protein: CSAESGGTEAFF. In DNA form, the CDR3 reads TGCAGTGCTGAATCAGGGGGCACTGAAGCTTTCTTT.

This clonotype came up many times. The chain recombines TRBV24-1 with TRBJ2-1, with 10 bases that match TRBD2. The CDR3 spans 16 residues. In germline, CDR1 is KGHDR, CDR2 SFDVKD. J gave up 6 bases and V 3 bases, and 7 bases lay outside the gene matches. In DNA, the CDR3 is TGTGCCACCAGTGATAAGGGACTAGCGCTCATCAATGAGCAGTTCTTC. This codes for CATSDKGLALINEQFF.

This clonotype was detected ten times or more. The CDR3 DNA sequence: TGTGCCAGCAGAGGACAGGCCACAGATACGCAGTATTTT. Translating gives CASRGQATDTQYF. The rearrangement uses TRBV12-3 or TRBV12-4 and TRBJ2-3; the match to TRBD1 covers 7 bases. There are 13 residues in the CDR3. The trim removed 6 bases at V and 2 bases at J, leaving 2 bases unmatched.

Ten or more counts support this clonotype. The chain combines TRBV20-1 with TRBJ2-4, with unresolved D. The CDR3 loop spans 14 amino acids. Germline CDR1 and CDR2: DFQATT and SNEGSKA (reference sequence). V dropped 5 bases and J dropped 0 bases, with 11 bases sitting between them. The CDR3 DNA is TGCAGTGCTGGGAATGGGGTAGCCAAAAACATTCAGTACTTC. Residues: CSAGNGVAKNIQYF.

This clonotype was picked up many times. The chain employs TRBV4-1 and TRBJ2-1; D may be TRBD2 (6 bases). The CDR3 covers 18 residues. The V end lost 0 bases, the J end lost 8 bases, and 23 bases lay between the germline ends. Germline V gene lookup returns CDR1 MGHRA and CDR2 YSYEKL. The CDR3 sequence: CASSQDLNGRDGLDEQFF. CDR3 in DNA: TGCGCCAGCAGCCAAGATTTAAACGGGCGGGATGGTCTCGATGAGCAGTTCTTC.

The V call is TRBV7-9, the J call TRBJ2-3, with D unresolved. The V gene's germline CDR1 is SEHNR and CDR2 FQNEAQ (reference sequence). V was pared by 7 bases and J by 3 bases, with 11 bases between. CDR3 length: 13 amino acids. CDR3 sequence: CASTVGGTDTQYF. CDR3 DNA sequence: TGTGCCAGCACCGTAGGCGGAACAGATACGCAGTATTTT.

This clonotype was counted ten times or more. The chain joins TRBV10-3 to TRBJ2-5; TRBD1 aligns across 11 bases. J lost 2 bases, V lost 3 bases, and 5 bases had no gene match. Germline V gene data show CDR1 as ENHRY and CDR2 as SYGVKD. The CDR3 is 16 amino acids. In nucleotides, the CDR3 is TGTGCCATCAGTGATTGGGACAGGGGGACTCAAGAGACCCAGTACTTC. It yields the protein CAISDWDRGTQETQYF.

In this sample, this clonotype turned up many times. This chain uses TRBV4-1 with TRBJ2-7, with 8 bases matching TRBD2. Germline CDR1 and CDR2: MGHRA and YSYEKL. J lost 2 bases, V lost 1 base, and 4 bases had no gene match. This CDR3 is built from 15 residues. In DNA, the CDR3 is TGCGCCAGCAGCCAAGTACTAGCGGTGACCTACGAGCAGTACTTC. Its translation: CASSQVLAVTYEQYF.

The DNA for the CDR3 is TGTGCCAGCAGTGAGCTAATTAACACCGGGGAGCTGTTTTTT. As protein: CASSELINTGELFF. The J gene is TRBJ2-2, the V gene TRBV2; D not resolved. Germline V gene data show CDR1 as SNHLY and CDR2 as FYNNEI. Trimming removed 3 bases at V and 2 bases at J, with 7 bases between. The CDR3 runs 14 residues.

This clonotype was counted between two and nine times. J is TRBJ2-2 and V is TRBV20-1; TRBD2 matches at 8 bases. The CDR3 extends over 15 amino acids. Trimming removed 1 base from V and 6 bases from J; junction bases left unmatched: 7. Germline CDR1 is DFQATT and CDR2 is SNEGSKA (reference sequence). Here the CDR3 DNA reads TGCAGTGCTAGAGTGCGCCTAGCGGGCCCCGGGGAGCTGTTTTTT. The encoded protein is CSARVRLAGPGELFF.

This clonotype was counted at least ten times. The chain combines TRBV5-1 with TRBJ1-2, with unresolved D. This CDR3 contains 14 residues. V lost 4 bases, J lost 4 bases, and 14 bases lay in between. Germline values: CDR1 SGHRS, CDR2 YFSETQ. The CDR3 sequence: CASSDGVSLYGYTF. CDR3 nucleotides: TGCGCCAGCAGCGATGGGGTCTCTCTCTATGGCTACACCTTC.

This chain uses TRBV27 with TRBJ1-2; possible D gene TRBD1, 5 bases. Per germline, CDR1 MNHEY and CDR2 SMNVEV (reference sequence). The V and J ends lost 6 bases and 0 bases respectively, with 14 bases between them. The length of the CDR3 is 15 residues. Here the CDR3 reads CASRWLGGANYGYTF. The CDR3 DNA is TGTGCCAGCAGATGGCTCGGGGGAGCTAACTATGGCTACACCTTC.

This clonotype was recorded many times. The V gene is TRBV5-4, the J gene TRBJ2-3; 7 positions match TRBD1. V was pared by 4 bases and J by 1 base, with 3 bases of the junction left unmatched. Germline-derived CDR1 and CDR2 are SGHNT and YYREEE (reference sequence). This CDR3 is 14 amino acids long. CDR3 in amino acids: CASSRDSGTDTQYF. The CDR3 DNA reads TGTGCCAGCAGCCGGGACAGCGGCACAGATACGCAGTATTTT.

This clonotype was seen many times. The chain uses TRBV7-2 and TRBJ2-1, with TRBD2 matching 11 bases. CDR1 is SGHTA and CDR2 is FQGNSA in the germline V gene. The CDR3 consists of 15 residues. The ends lost 3 bases at V and 7 bases at J; junction bases unmatched: 5. The CDR3 protein is CASSFAASGRNEQFF. In nucleotides, the CDR3 is TGTGCCAGCAGCTTCGCGGCTAGCGGGAGGAATGAGCAGTTCTTC.